A selection of T cell receptor beta chains follows, all from one sample in a study of OX40 agonist ivuxolimab in advanced cancers. Clones were read by immunoSEQ multiplex PCR, and TCRdb kept only the in-frame ones, dropping some. The table has 50,000 to 75,000 clones, approximately 90% seen once. Sequenced here: CD4+ or CD8+ T cells sorted from blood, sampled in a trial of the OX40 agonist ivuxolimab. All receptors derive from an adult with an advanced solid tumor such as melanoma, head and neck, liver or kidney cancer. Each CDR3 is given with its conserved first and last residue.

v_call	cdr3_aa
TRBV18	CASSPETSFSYNEQFF
TRBV5-1	CASSLAPSGLQETQYF
TRBV7-9	CASSLALAGRETQYF
TRBV25-1	CASSAAPYGSTDTQYF
TRBV10-3	CAIRSGHRAGELFF
TRBV2	CASSYRTGGSDEQYF
TRBV10-2	CASNDPAKNIQYF
TRBV4-1	CASSQVGAGRTDTQYF
TRBV6-5	CASRWTGRDGELFF
TRBV11-2	CASSPSEVSNYGYTF
TRBV10-1	CASSVGGGGHEQFF
TRBV5-4	CASSRFGQGLNTEAFF
TRBV30	CAWSRRGTLGYGYTF
TRBV2	CASSQLSAQYF
TRBV29-1	CSAGQQNTEAFF
TRBV7-8	CASSSGQGAWQYF
TRBV6-6	CASTIFQNRGVYGYTF
TRBV4-1	CASSHGTDPTNEKLFF
TRBV6-4	CASRAMGGSGTEAFF
TRBV29-1	CSVGQGDSGANVLTF
TRBV19	CASRQGTQTQHF
TRBV11-3	CASSLGWTSGGGEQFF
TRBV28	CASSTPDFGSGETQYF
TRBV6-1	CASRGPNYEQYF
TRBV27	CASSSPGTSKYEQYF
TRBV4-1	CASSRPQATYEQYF
TRBV6-6	CASRGPGPTGELFF
TRBV27	CASSPWTSGSYEQYF
TRBV4-2	CASSQGAGAGETQYF
TRBV20-1	CSADRGYEQYF
TRBV7-9	CASSLEEYPFTDTQYF
TRBV10-2	CASTGTGTGASGGGTQYF
TRBV15	CATSRDPTGYNEQFF
TRBV7-9	CASSLAPSGSSTDTQYF
TRBV2	CATRGQTNTEAFF
TRBV6-5	CASSSGRGGSYEQYF
TRBV9	CASSTSVGGDKLYEQYF
TRBV28	CASSRDTRGTQYF
TRBV10-1	CASSESRSNTGELFF
TRBV6-5	CASKMDRGFAYGYTF
TRBV5-1	CASSLGTGGLYEQYF
TRBV28	CASSLGGYNEQFF
TRBV5-4	CASSLGLGSPSDTQYF
TRBV11-3	CASSFGLYPSTDTQYF
TRBV27	CASSSQGGRGGVPYEQYF
TRBV5-3	CASSLGGRSNQPQHF
TRBV5-1	CASSPTGGLYEQYF
TRBV14	CGGQGVGRGEKLFF
TRBV7-2	CASSFGGRNEQFF
TRBV5-1	CASSLEERHPYEQYF
TRBV29-1	CSALAERSYNEQFF
TRBV14	CASSQVGKTDTQYF
TRBV19	CASSGLRSDYQPQHF
TRBV6-1	CASCAGVGYEQYF
TRBV19	CASSIDIKAGKLFF
TRBV27	CASSFEEGGTEAFF
TRBV9	CASSAGLAGGQGETQYF
TRBV28	CASSLGGRILRYGYTF
TRBV6-5	CASSKDYQETQYF
TRBV7-2	CASSLAPGTAIYEQYF